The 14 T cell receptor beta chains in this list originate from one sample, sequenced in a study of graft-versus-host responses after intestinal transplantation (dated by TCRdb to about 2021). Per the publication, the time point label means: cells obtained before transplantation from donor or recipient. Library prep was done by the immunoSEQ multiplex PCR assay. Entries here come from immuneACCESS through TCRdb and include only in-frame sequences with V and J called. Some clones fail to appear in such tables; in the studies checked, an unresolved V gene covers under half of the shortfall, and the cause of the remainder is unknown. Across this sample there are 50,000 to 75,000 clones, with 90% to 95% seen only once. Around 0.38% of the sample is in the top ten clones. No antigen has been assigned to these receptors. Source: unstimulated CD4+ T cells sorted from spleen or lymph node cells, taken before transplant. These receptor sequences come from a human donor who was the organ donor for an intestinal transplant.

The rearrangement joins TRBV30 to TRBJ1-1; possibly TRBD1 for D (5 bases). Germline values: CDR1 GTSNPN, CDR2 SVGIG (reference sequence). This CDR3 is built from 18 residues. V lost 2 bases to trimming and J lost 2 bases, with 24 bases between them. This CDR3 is CAWSPLHYRDGENTEAFF. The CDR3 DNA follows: TGTGCCTGGAGTCCACTCCATTACCGGGACGGTGAAAACACTGAAGCTTTCTTT.

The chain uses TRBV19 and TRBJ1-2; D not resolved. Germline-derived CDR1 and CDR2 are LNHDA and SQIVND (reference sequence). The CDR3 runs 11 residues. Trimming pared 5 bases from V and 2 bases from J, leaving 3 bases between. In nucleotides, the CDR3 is TGTGCCAGTAGTGTCAACTATGGCTACACCTTC. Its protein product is CASSVNYGYTF.

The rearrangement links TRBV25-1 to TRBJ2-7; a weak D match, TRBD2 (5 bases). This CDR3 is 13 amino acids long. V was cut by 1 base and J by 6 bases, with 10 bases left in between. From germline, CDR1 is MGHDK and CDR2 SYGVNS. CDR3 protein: CASSESRSGEQYF. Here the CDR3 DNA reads TGTGCCAGCAGTGAATCTCGGAGCGGCGAGCAGTACTTC.

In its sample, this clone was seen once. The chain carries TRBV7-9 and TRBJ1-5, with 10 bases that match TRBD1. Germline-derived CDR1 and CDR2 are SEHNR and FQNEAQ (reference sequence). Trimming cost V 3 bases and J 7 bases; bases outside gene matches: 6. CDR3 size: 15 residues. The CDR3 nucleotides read TGTGCCAGCAGCTTGACAGGGGGCGCCCCACAGCCCCAGCATTTT. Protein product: CASSLTGGAPQPQHF.

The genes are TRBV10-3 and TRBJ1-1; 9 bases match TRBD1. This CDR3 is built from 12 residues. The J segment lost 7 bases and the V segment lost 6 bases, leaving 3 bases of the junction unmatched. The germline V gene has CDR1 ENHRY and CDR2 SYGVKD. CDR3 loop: CAIRDRGLEAFF. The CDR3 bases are TGTGCCATCAGGGACAGGGGACTTGAAGCTTTCTTT.

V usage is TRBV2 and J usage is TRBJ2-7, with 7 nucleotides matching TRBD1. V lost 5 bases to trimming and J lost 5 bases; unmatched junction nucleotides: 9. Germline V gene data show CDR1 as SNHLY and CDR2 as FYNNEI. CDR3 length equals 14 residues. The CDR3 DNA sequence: TGTGCCAGCAGTAACGCCGGGACAGTGGACGAGCAGTACTTC. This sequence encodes CASSNAGTVDEQYF.

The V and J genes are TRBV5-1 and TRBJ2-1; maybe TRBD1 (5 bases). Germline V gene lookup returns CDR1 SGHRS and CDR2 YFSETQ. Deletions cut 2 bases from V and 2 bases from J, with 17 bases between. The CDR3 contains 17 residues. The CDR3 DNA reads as TGCGCCAGCAGCTTCAGGGCCGGGCCTCCAACCTACAATGAGCAGTTCTTC. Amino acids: CASSFRAGPPTYNEQFF.

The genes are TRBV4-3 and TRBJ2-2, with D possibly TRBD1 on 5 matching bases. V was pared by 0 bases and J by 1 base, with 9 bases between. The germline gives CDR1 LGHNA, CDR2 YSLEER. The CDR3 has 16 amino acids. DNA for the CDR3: TGCGCCAGCAGCCAAGAGGGGCGTCGGAACACCGGGGAGCTGTTTTTT. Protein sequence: CASSQEGRRNTGELFF.

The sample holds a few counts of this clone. The CDR3, as DNA: TGTGCCAGTAGTATAGGGAATTCACCCCTCCACTTT. Protein sequence: CASSIGNSPLHF. The rearrangement joins TRBV19 to TRBJ1-6, with D unclear. CDR3 size: 12 residues. V lost 1 base and J 7 bases, leaving 2 bases between the germline ends. Germline V gives CDR1 LNHDA, CDR2 SQIVND (reference sequence).

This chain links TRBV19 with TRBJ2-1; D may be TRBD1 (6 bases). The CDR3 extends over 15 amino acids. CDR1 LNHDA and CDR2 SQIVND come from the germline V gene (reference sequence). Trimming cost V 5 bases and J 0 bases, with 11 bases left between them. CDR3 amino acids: CASSGTRSSYNEQFF. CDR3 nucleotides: TGTGCCAGTAGTGGGACACGGAGCTCCTACAATGAGCAGTTCTTC.

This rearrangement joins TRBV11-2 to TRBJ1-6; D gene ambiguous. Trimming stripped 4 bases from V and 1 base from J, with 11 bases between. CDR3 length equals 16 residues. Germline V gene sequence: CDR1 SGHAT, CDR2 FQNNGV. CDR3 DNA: TGTGCCAGCAGCTCCAATGTACAGTCCTATAATTCACCCCTCCACTTT. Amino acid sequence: CASSSNVQSYNSPLHF.

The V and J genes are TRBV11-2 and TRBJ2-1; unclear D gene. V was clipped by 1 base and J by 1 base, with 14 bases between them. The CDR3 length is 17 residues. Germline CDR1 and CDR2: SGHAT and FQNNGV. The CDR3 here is CASSLAGLGLSYNEQFF. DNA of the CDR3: TGTGCCAGCAGCTTAGCGGGCCTGGGGTTATCCTACAATGAGCAGTTCTTC.

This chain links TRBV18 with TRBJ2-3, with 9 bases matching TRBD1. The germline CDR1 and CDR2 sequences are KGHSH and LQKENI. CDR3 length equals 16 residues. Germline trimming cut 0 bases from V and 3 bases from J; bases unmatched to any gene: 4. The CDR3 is CASSPPGTGKTDTQYF. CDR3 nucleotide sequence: TGTGCCAGCTCACCACCCGGGACAGGGAAAACAGATACGCAGTATTTT. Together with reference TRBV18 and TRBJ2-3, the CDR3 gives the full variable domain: NAGVMQNPRHLVRRRGQEARLRCSPMKGHSHVYWYRQLPEEGLKFMVYLQKENIIDESGMPKERFSAEFPKEGPSILRIQQVVRGDSAAYFCASSPPGTGKTDTQYFGPGTRLTVL.

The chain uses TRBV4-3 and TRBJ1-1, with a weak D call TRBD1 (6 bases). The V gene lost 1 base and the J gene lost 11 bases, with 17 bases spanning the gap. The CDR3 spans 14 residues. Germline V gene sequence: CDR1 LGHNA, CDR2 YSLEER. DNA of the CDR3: TGCGCCAGCAGCCAAGTAGGAGGCAGCCAGGGGGCTTTCTTT. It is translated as CASSQVGGSQGAFF.